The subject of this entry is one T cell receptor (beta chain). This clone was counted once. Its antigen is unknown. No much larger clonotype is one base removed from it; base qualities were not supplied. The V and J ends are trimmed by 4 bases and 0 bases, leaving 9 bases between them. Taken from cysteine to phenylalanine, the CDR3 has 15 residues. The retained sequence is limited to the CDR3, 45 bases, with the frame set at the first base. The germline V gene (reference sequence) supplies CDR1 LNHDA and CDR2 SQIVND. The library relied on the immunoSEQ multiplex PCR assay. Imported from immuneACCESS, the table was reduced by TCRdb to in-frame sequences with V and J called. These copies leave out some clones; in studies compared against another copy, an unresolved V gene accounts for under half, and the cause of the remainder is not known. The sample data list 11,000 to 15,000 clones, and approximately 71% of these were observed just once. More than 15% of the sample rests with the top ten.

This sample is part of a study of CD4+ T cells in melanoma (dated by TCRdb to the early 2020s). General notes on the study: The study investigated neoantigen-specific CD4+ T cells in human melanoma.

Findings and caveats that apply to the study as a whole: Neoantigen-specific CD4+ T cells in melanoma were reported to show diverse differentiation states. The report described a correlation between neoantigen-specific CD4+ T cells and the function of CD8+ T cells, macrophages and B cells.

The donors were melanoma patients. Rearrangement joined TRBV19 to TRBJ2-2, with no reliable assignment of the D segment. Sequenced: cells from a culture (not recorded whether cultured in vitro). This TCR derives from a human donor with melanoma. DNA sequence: TGTGCCAGTAGTAAGGCAGGCTCGAACACCGGGGAGCTGTTTTTT. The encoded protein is CASSKAGSNTGELFF.